One sample yielded the 24 T cell receptor beta chains listed below, sequenced in a study of shared clonotypes between healthy human individuals. It was CD45RO-negative cells, positively selected for CCR7, that made up naive CD8 cells, with terminally differentiated effector memory CD45RA+ cells excluded. Sequenced by immunoSEQ multiplex PCR; TCRdb stores in-frame clones only, minus some. The table has millions of clones, about 95% seen once. Sample: naive CD8+ T cells sorted from blood. Receptors originate from a man younger than 35 in good health.

This sequence joins TRBV2 and TRBJ2-7, with D perhaps TRBD1 or TRBD2 (5 bases each). CDR1 is SNHLY and CDR2 is FYNNEI in the germline V gene. The CDR3 has 13 residues. The V gene lost 5 bases and the J gene lost 6 bases, with 14 bases spanning the gap. The CDR3 loop reads CASSLGTVGEQYF. The CDR3 DNA reads as TGTGCCAGCAGTCTAGGGACGGTAGGCGAGCAGTACTTC.

The V call is TRBV7-9, the J call TRBJ2-7; D not certain. CDR1 and CDR2 (germline): SEHNR, FQNEAQ (reference sequence). The V end lost 5 bases, the J end lost 6 bases, and 8 bases lay between the germline ends. The CDR3 contains 11 residues. Here the CDR3 DNA reads TGTGCCAGCAGCGAAGGCCCCGAGCAGTACTTC. It codes for CASSEGPEQYF.

CDR3 in DNA: TGTGCCAGCAGCGGAGGACAGGGGACGCCCTTTAACTATGGCTACACCTTC. Translating it yields CASSGGQGTPFNYGYTF. The chain links TRBV9 to TRBJ1-2, with 9 nucleotides matching TRBD1. This CDR3 spans 17 amino acids. J gave up 1 base and V 3 bases, and 10 bases lay outside the gene matches. CDR1 and CDR2 (germline): SGDLS, YYNGEE.

This chain uses TRBV6-5 with TRBJ2-3; 7 bases fit TRBD2. The CDR3 has 13 residues. The germline gives CDR1 MNHEY, CDR2 SVGAGI. V was pared by 9 bases and J by 4 bases, with 7 bases of the junction left unmatched. The CDR3 nucleotides read TGTGCCAGTACGGGAGGAGGCGCAGATACGCAGTATTTT. It is translated as CASTGGGADTQYF.

CDR3 region: CASNIQGPEQYF. In DNA, the CDR3 is TGTGCCAGCAATATACAGGGGCCCGAGCAGTACTTC. This chain links TRBV28 with TRBJ2-5, with 7 bases matching TRBD1. The tail of the sequence fits TRBJ2-7 better, so the J call may be wrong. This CDR3 has 12 residues. The V gene's germline CDR1 is MDHEN and CDR2 SYDVKM.

The rearrangement links TRBV5-1 to TRBJ2-3, with 10 bases aligning to TRBD2. This CDR3 is 19 amino acids long. CDR1 and CDR2 from the germline V gene are SGHRS and YFSETQ. The junction had 15 bases not matched to a gene; V was cut back by 2 bases and J by 3 bases. CDR3 sequence (DNA): TGCGCCAGCAGCTTAAGTTATCGGGGACTAGCGAGATATACAGATACGCAGTATTTT. Protein product: CASSLSYRGLARYTDTQYF.

Comments on this clone: Other DNA sequences of this sample code for an identical CDR3. This sequence joins TRBV7-9 and TRBJ2-3; unclear D gene. V gave up 5 bases and J gave up 1 base, with 7 bases separating them. The length of the CDR3 is 13 residues. CDR1 and CDR2 (germline): SEHNR, FQNEAQ (reference sequence). The CDR3 protein is CASSPRGTDTQYF. CDR3 bases: TGTGCCAGCAGCCCACGCGGCACAGATACGCAGTATTTT. The full variable domain, with the rest looked up from reference TRBV7-9 and TRBJ2-3, is DTGVSQNPRHKITKRGQNVTFRCDPISEHNRLYWYRQTLGQGPEFLTYFQNEAQLEKSRLLSDRFSAERPKGSFSTLEIQRTEQGDSAMYLCASSPRGTDTQYFGPGTRLTVL.

The gene calls are TRBV29-1 and TRBJ2-7; 7 bases align to TRBD2. CDR1 is SQVTM and CDR2 is ANQGSEA in the germline V gene. Losses at the gene ends were 7 bases for V and 4 bases for J; bases not matched to a gene: 10. The CDR3 length is 13 residues. Here the CDR3 reads CSGLGLDGYEQYF. The CDR3 region has the DNA TGCAGCGGCCTAGGACTAGACGGATACGAGCAGTACTTC.

CDR3 nucleotides: TGTGCCAGCAGTTACTCGTCGGAATACAATGAGCAGTTCTTC. Protein: CASSYSSEYNEQFF. This sequence joins TRBV6-6 and TRBJ2-1, with unresolved D. V lost 0 bases and J 4 bases, leaving 7 bases between the germline ends. The CDR3 extends over 14 amino acids. The germline V gene has CDR1 MNHNY and CDR2 SVGAGI (reference sequence).

The chain links TRBV28 to TRBJ1-1, with 9 bases that match TRBD1. With V trimmed by 6 bases and J by 5 bases, 7 bases remained unmatched. Germline assignment: CDR1 MDHEN and CDR2 SYDVKM. The CDR3 covers 14 residues. The CDR3 DNA sequence: TGTGCCAGCAGGGAGACAGGGGGAGGGACTGAAGCTTTCTTT. Protein: CASRETGGGTEAFF.

The chain carries TRBV4-1 and TRBJ2-2; TRBD2 is a possible D gene (5 bases). The CDR3 runs to 18 residues. The germline V gene encodes CDR1 MGHRA and CDR2 YSYEKL. Trimming took off 0 bases at V and 0 bases at J, with 14 bases between the two ends. Here the CDR3 reads CASSQDGLAPSNTGELFF. Written as DNA, the CDR3 is TGCGCCAGCAGCCAAGATGGTCTAGCACCTTCGAACACCGGGGAGCTGTTTTTT.

The V gene is TRBV27, the J gene TRBJ1-5; a possible D gene is TRBD1 (5 bases). Germline values: CDR1 MNHEY, CDR2 SMNVEV (reference sequence). This CDR3 has 15 residues. The V and J ends lost 2 bases and 3 bases respectively, with 11 bases between them. CDR3 nucleotides: TGTGCCAGCAGTTTAACGGGACTTAACAATCAGCCCCAGCATTTT. It translates to CASSLTGLNNQPQHF.

In regard to this clone: Other DNA sequences in this sample translate to the same CDR3. The rearrangement uses TRBV30 and TRBJ2-7; D not certain. CDR1 is GTSNPN, CDR2 SVGIG, per germline (reference sequence). With 0 bases removed from V and 1 base from J, the gap between germline ends came to 7 bases. This CDR3 spans 13 amino acids. This CDR3 reads CAWSVVGSYEQYF. The DNA of the CDR3 is TGTGCCTGGAGTGTGGTGGGTTCCTACGAGCAGTACTTC.

This sequence joins TRBV27 and TRBJ2-5; 11 nucleotides align to TRBD2. This CDR3 comprises 15 residues. J was trimmed by 5 bases and V by 5 bases; bases with no gene match: 7. Per germline, CDR1 MNHEY and CDR2 SMNVEV (reference sequence). The CDR3 is CASSAIAGGRETQYF. As DNA, the CDR3 is TGTGCCAGCAGTGCCATAGCGGGAGGGCGCGAGACCCAGTACTTC.

The CDR3 reads CSGTGQGSNEQYF. The CDR3 bases are TGCAGCGGTACGGGACAGGGAAGTAACGAGCAGTACTTC. This chain links TRBV29-1 with TRBJ2-7; 9 nucleotides match TRBD1. Germline V gene sequence: CDR1 SQVTM, CDR2 ANQGSEA. V gave up 7 bases and J gave up 5 bases; unmatched junction bases: 9. The CDR3 has 13 residues.

The V and J genes are TRBV11-2 and TRBJ2-5; D possibly corresponds to TRBD2 (5 bases). V lost 5 bases, J lost 3 bases, and 16 bases lay in between. Germline lookup yields CDR1 SGHAT and CDR2 FQNNGV. The CDR3 spans 15 residues. The CDR3 bases are TGTGCCAGCAGCGCTCGGACTCTACCTGAAGAGACCCAGTACTTC. Residues: CASSARTLPEETQYF.

A remark on this clone: The sample carries other DNA sequences with the same CDR3. The chain recombines TRBV4-1 with TRBJ2-7, with D perhaps TRBD1 (5 bases). V lost 1 base, J lost 3 bases, and 10 bases lay in between. The germline V gene encodes CDR1 MGHRA and CDR2 YSYEKL. The CDR3 sequence is 14 residues long. CDR3 nucleotides: TGCGCCAGCAGCCAAGTTGGCGACAGCTACGAGCAGTACTTC. It codes for CASSQVGDSYEQYF.

DNA of the CDR3: TGTGCCAGCAGTGAAGCTCAGACCCAAAGCTCCTATAATTCACCCCTCCACTTT. Its protein product is CASSEAQTQSSYNSPLHF. The chain uses TRBV6-1 and TRBJ1-6; no clear D. The CDR3 length is 18 residues. Deletions cut 0 bases from V and 0 bases from J, with 12 bases between. Germline CDR1 is MNHNS and CDR2 is SASEGT.

The rearrangement joins TRBV7-2 to TRBJ2-3, with D uncertain. The CDR3 is 15 amino acids. Trimming cost V 1 base and J 6 bases, with 14 bases left between them. The germline V gene encodes CDR1 SGHTA and CDR2 FQGNSA. As DNA, the CDR3 is TGTGCCAGCAGCTTAGAGGTTAGCTTTCTCGATACGCAGTATTTT. Translation gives CASSLEVSFLDTQYF.

The CDR3 reads CASSYSPSGTENIQYF. CDR3 sequence (DNA): TGTGCCAGCAGTTACTCGCCTAGCGGGACCGAAAACATTCAGTACTTC. V is TRBV6-5 and J is TRBJ2-4, with 9 bases that match TRBD2. Germline values: CDR1 MNHEY, CDR2 SVGAGI. V shed 0 bases and J 5 bases; nucleotides not matched to a gene: 5. CDR3 length: 16 residues.

The chain uses TRBV2 and TRBJ1-5, with TRBD1 matching over 7 bases. The CDR3 loop spans 13 amino acids. V lost 6 bases, J lost 7 bases, and 6 bases stayed unmatched. Germline-derived CDR1 and CDR2 are SNHLY and FYNNEI. This chain's CDR3 is CASSDGQAQPQHF. In DNA form, the CDR3 reads TGTGCCAGCAGCGATGGACAGGCCCAGCCCCAGCATTTT.

This chain links TRBV4-1 with TRBJ1-2; D possibly corresponds to TRBD1 (5 bases). V dropped 1 base and J dropped 8 bases, with 14 bases sitting between them. This CDR3 has 14 residues. The germline V gene encodes CDR1 MGHRA and CDR2 YSYEKL. The CDR3 is CASSQAGEGWGYTF. For the CDR3, the DNA is TGCGCCAGCAGCCAAGCGGGGGAAGGGTGGGGCTACACCTTC.

The genes are TRBV6-1 and TRBJ2-1, with 10 bases matching TRBD2. There are 17 residues in the CDR3. The V and J ends lost 3 bases and 4 bases, in that order; junction bases with no gene match: 9. Germline CDR1 is MNHNS and CDR2 is SASEGT. In nucleotides, the CDR3 is TGTGCCAGCAGTGACACCCCCCTAGCGGGAGAGTACAATGAGCAGTTCTTC. Translating it yields CASSDTPLAGEYNEQFF.

The gene calls are TRBV4-1 and TRBJ2-7, with 7 nucleotides matching TRBD1. The V segment lost 0 bases and the J segment 3 bases; nucleotides outside the gene matches: 11. The CDR3 totals 17 residues. In germline, CDR1 is MGHRA, CDR2 YSYEKL. This chain's CDR3 is CASSQDRPGQASYEQYF. The CDR3 DNA reads as TGCGCCAGCAGCCAAGATCGCCCCGGACAGGCGAGCTACGAGCAGTACTTC.